This T cell receptor (beta chain) originates from a study of blood T cell repertoires in COVID-19 (dated by TCRdb to 2018 to 2021). General notes on the study: The collaborator samples originated in the United States, Italy and Spain and spanned the acute and convalescent phases of COVID-19. The prospective study material was composed of cDNA or gDNA derived from T cells, B-cell-depleted T cells, or PBMCs. Subjects who had been exposed to COVID-19, were actively infected with it, or had recovered from it provided the deeply sampled blood TCRbeta repertoires that made up the dataset. The repertoires were released in a freely available public database intended as a resource for research on the immune response to SARS-CoV-2. The samples were drawn from two sources: the first 160 participants of the ongoing ImmuneRACE study, and 1,254 subjects contributed by 6 global collaborators. The sample metadata nearly always contained a de-identified subject ID, COVID-19 status, age in years and sex. Where available, HLA class I and class II types were taken from metadata supplied by the sample provider and were not determined by assay-based typing. What the research found in general, with its limitations: The amount of clinical and demographic metadata varied by source and participant and was provided uncurated.

Trimmed from V: 2 bases; trimmed from J: 5 bases; junction bases lacking a gene match: 4. CDR1 and CDR2, looked up from the germline V gene, are MNHNS and SASEGT. The CDR3 spans 15 residues, from the cysteine through the phenylalanine. This entry keeps only the CDR3 DNA: 45 bases, framed from base 1. The collaborating institutions used their own protocols to collect whole blood in K2EDTA tubes. For TCRbeta analysis, collaborator samples were shipped as frozen whole blood, as isolated PBMCs, or as DNA extracted from either sample type. Details on this clone: Its specific antigen is unknown. Base qualities were left out, and no much larger clone turns up one base away.

The immunoSEQ Assay, a bias-controlled multiplex PCR, was used to amplify TCRbeta CDR3 regions from genomic DNA. The paper's processing steps were these. The number of nucleated cells in each sample was estimated from the amplification of reference gene primers within the assay. Sequence reads were collapsed and filtered to measure the absolute abundance of every unique TCRbeta CDR3 rearrangement. For each sample, productive Simpson clonality was calculated as the square root of Simpson's diversity index across productive rearrangements. Not all clones reach the TCRdb copy of this immuneACCESS table, which keeps in-frame sequences only. Checked studies attribute under half of the gap to unresolved V genes and leave the rest unexplained. From that table come the V and J calls and clone size; the DNA was used to work out D and trimming. This sample gives over 250,000 clones in total; around 85% of them show up just once. Together, the top ten hold 5.1% of the sample.

The TCR originated in a man aged 50 to 60 with active or convalescent COVID-19. The sample was peripheral blood. This receptor chain uses TRBV6-1 and TRBJ1-5, and 9 junctional nucleotides match TRBD1. Here is the DNA: TGTGCCAGCAGTGAAACGTGGACAGGGGATCAGCCCCAGCATTTT. Its protein reads: CASSETWTGDQPQHF.